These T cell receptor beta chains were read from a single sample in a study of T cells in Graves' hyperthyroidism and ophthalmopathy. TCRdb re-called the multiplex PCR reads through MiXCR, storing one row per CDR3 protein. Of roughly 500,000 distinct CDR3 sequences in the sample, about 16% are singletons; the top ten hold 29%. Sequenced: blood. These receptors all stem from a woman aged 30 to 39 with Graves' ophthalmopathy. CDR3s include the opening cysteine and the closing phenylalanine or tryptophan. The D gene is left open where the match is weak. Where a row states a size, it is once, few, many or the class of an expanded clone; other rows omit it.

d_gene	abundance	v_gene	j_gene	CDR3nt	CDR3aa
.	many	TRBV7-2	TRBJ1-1	TGTGCCAGCAGCTTAGGACCGCCGAACACTGAAGCTTTCTTT	CASSLGPPNTEAFF
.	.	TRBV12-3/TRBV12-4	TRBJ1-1	TGTGCCAGCAGCCTTAGGGCGTTGGAGACTGAAGCTTTCTTT	CASSLRALETEAFF
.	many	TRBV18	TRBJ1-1	TGTGCCAGCTCACCGCGGGGTTCGAACACTGAAGCTTTCTTT	CASSPRGSNTEAFF
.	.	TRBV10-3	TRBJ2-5	TGTGCCATCAGTGAGTGGGGGGACAGCCAAGAGACCCAGTACTTC	CAISEWGDSQETQYF
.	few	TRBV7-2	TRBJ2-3	TGTGCCAGCAGCTTGACCCCCACAGATACGCAGTATTTT	CASSLTPTDTQYF
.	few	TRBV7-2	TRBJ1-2	TGTGCCAGCAGGCCAAGGACGGGGGCGGGTAACTATGGCTACACCTTC	CASRPRTGAGNYGYTF
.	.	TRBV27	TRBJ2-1	TGTGCCAGCAGTTTTTCCTCCGTCAACAATGAGCAGTTCTTC	CASSFSSVNNEQFF
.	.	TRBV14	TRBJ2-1	TGTGCCAGCAGACGTTCCTCCCACAATGAGCAGTTCTTC	CASRRSSHNEQFF
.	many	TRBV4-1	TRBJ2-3	TGCGCCAGCAGCCAAGATCAAGGGCGGGATACGCAGTATTTT	CASSQDQGRDTQYF
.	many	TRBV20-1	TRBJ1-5	TGCAGTCTTGGACGGGCATATGAGCCCCAGCATTTT	CSLGRAYEPQHF
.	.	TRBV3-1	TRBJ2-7	TGTGCCAGCAGCCAAGGTCCCCCCCCAACCTACGAGCAGTACTTC	CASSQGPPPTYEQYF
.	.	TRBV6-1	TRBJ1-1	TGTGCCAGCACCCCGGGGGGCCGGTGGGACACTGAAGCTTTCTTT	CASTPGGRWDTEAFF
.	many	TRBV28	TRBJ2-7	TGTGCCAGCAGACGGACTCTCCCCTACGAGCAGTACTTC	CASRRTLPYEQYF
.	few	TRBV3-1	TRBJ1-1	TGTGCCAGCAGCCAAGATTTGCGGAACACTGAAGCTTTCTTT	CASSQDLRNTEAFF
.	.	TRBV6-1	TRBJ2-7	TGTGCCAGCACCGGGGGAGGTCTCGAGCAGTACTTC	CASTGGGLEQYF
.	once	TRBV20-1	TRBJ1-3	TGCAGTGCCCCCATCGGAAACACCATATATTTT	CSAPIGNTIYF
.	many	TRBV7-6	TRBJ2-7	TGTGCCAGCAGCTTAGCAGAGACCTACGAGCAGTACTTC	CASSLAETYEQYF
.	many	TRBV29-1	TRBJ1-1	TGCAGCGTTGTAGGGCAGGGTGACACTGAAGCTTTCTTT	CSVVGQGDTEAFF
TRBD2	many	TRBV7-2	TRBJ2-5	TGTGCCAGCAGCACAAGGACTAGCGAGATAGAGACCCAGTACTTC	CASSTRTSEIETQYF
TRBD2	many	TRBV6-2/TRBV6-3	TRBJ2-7	TGTGCCAGCAGTTACTCGATAAGCGGGAGTTACGAGCAGTACTTC	CASSYSISGSYEQYF
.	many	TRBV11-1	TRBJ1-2	TGTGCCAGCAGCTCAAGCAGGGGATATGGCTACACCTTC	CASSSSRGYGYTF
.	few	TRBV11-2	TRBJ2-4	TGTGCCAGCAGACATTGGCGGGGAGGCCAACTAGCCAAAAACATTCAGTACTTC	CASRHWRGGQLAKNIQYF
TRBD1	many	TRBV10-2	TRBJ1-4	TGCGCCACAGAAAGGACCGGGACAGGGGATGAAAAACTGTTTTTT	CATERTGTGDEKLFF
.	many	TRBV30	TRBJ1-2	TGTGCCTGGAGTGTTGATGAAATCTATGGCTACACCTTC	CAWSVDEIYGYTF
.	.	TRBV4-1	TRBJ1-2	TGCGCCAGCAGCCAAGATAGGGACTATGGCTACACCTTC	CASSQDRDYGYTF
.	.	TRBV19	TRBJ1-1	TGTGCCAGTAGTCAAGACATGGCCCTATTTGAAGCTTTCTTT	CASSQDMALFEAFF
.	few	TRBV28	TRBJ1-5	TGTGCCAGCAGTTTCGCTGGGGCCGGCAATCAGCCCCAGCATTTT	CASSFAGAGNQPQHF
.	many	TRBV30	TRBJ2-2	TGTGCCTGGAGCCATCCCCGGGATAGCGGGGAGCTGTTTTTT	CAWSHPRDSGELFF
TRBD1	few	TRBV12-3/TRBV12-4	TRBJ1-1	TGTGCCAGCAGCCGACAGGGAGGGGGCACTGAAGCTTTCTTT	CASSRQGGGTEAFF
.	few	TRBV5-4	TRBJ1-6	TGTGCCAGCAGCTTCTTCGCCCCTCCGGTTTCACCCCTCCACTTT	CASSFFAPPVSPLHF